Following are 2 T cell receptor beta chains from one sample sequenced in a study of blood T cell repertoires in COVID-19. Profiling relied on immunoSEQ multiplex PCR, and the TCRdb table lists in-frame clones only, not all of them. The sample shows 120,000 to 150,000 clones, about 70% of them seen only once. Sample: peripheral blood. The receptors were gathered from a man older than 75 with acute or convalescent COVID-19.

This clone has just a few counts. Here the CDR3 DNA reads TGTGCCAGCAGCCCCGGGGGGGGCTTGGTCGGGGAGCTGTTTTTT. Protein product: CASSPGGGLVGELFF. The rearrangement joins TRBV7-7 to TRBJ2-2; TRBD2 matches 8 bases. Germline CDR1 is SSHAT and CDR2 is FNYEAQ (reference sequence). The CDR3 loop spans 15 amino acids. After removal of 5 bases from V and 7 bases from J, the junction contained 9 bases not matched to a gene.

The rearrangement joins TRBV19 to TRBJ2-7, with 7 bases identical to TRBD1. V lost 3 bases to trimming and J lost 0 bases; unmatched junction nucleotides: 2. This CDR3 has 14 amino acids. The germline CDR1 and CDR2 sequences are LNHDA and SQIVND (reference sequence). CDR3: CASSMRDSSYEQYF. In DNA form, the CDR3 reads TGTGCCAGTAGTATGAGGGACAGCTCCTACGAGCAGTACTTC.